This record concerns one T cell receptor beta chain sequence. The data stem from a study of blood T cell repertoires in COVID-19. Study-wide context: Material from acute and convalescent COVID-19 was sourced from the United States, Italy and Spain. Nucleic acid was either cDNA or gDNA, and it came from T cells, B-cell-depleted T cells, or PBMCs.

The CDR3 totals 14 residues. Germline-derived CDR1 and CDR2 are SNHLY and FYNNEI. Trimming cost V 6 bases and J 8 bases; bases outside gene matches: 7. Per the study methods: Amplification of reference gene primers provided the estimated nucleated cell counts. The protocol was immunoSEQ multiplex PCR, while the TCRdb copy is restricted to in-frame clones and leaves out a portion. Clonal size and the V and J genes are those of that table, whereas D and trimming came from the DNA. The sample lists 250,000 to 300,000 clones, approximately 85% occurring once. The sequence came from a woman in her thirties with acute or convalescent COVID-19. The V call is TRBV2, the J call TRBJ2-2; TRBD1 aligns across 9 bases. Source material: peripheral blood. CDR3 amino acids: CASRDRDRVGELFF. Written as DNA, the CDR3 is TGTGCCAGCAGGGACCGGGACAGGGTGGGGGAGCTGTTTTTT.